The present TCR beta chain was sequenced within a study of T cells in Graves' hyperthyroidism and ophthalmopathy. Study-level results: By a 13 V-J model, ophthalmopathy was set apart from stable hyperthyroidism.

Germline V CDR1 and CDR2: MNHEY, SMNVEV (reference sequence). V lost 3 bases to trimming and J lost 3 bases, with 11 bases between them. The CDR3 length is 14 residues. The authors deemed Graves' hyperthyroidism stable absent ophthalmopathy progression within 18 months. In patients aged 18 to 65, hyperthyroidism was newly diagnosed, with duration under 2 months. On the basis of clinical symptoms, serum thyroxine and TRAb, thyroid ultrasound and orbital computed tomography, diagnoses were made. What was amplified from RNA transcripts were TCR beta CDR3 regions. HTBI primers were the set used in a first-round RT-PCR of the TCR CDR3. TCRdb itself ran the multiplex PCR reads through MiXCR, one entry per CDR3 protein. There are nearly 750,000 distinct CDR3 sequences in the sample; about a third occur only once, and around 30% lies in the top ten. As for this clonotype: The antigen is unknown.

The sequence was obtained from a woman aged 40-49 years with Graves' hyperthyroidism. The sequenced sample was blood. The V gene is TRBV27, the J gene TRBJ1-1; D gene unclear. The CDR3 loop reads CASSFGVGYTEAFF. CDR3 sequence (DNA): TGTGCCAGCAGTTTTGGGGTCGGGTACACTGAAGCTTTCTTT.